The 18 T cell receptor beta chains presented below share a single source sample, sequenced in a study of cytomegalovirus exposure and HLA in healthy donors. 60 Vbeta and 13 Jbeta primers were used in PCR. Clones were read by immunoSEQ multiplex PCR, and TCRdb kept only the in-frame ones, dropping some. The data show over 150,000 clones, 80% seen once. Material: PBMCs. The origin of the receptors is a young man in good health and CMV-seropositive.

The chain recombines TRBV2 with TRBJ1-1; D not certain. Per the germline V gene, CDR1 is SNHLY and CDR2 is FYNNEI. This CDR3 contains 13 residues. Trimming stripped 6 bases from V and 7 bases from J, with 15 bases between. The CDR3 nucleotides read TGTGCCAGCAGGGTGGTTGAGGCTAATGAAGCTTTCTTT. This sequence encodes CASRVVEANEAFF.

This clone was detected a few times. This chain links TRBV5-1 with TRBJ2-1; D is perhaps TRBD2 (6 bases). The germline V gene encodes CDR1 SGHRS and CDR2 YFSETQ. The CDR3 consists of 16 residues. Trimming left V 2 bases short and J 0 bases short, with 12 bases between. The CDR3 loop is CASSFDGGSSYNEQFF. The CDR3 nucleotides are TGCGCCAGCAGCTTTGACGGGGGTAGCTCCTACAATGAGCAGTTCTTC.

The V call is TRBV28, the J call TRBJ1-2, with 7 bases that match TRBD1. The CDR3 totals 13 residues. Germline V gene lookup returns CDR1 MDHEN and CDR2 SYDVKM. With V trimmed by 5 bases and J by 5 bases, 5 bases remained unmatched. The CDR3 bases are TGTGCCAGCAGTGGAGGGACAGAGTATGGCTACACCTTC. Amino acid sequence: CASSGGTEYGYTF.

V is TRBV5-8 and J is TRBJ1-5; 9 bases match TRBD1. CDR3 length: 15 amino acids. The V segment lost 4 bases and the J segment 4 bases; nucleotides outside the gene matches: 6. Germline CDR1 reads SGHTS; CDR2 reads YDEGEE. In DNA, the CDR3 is TGTGCCAGCAGCCAAGGACAGGGGACGAATCAGCCCCAGCATTTT. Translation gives CASSQGQGTNQPQHF.

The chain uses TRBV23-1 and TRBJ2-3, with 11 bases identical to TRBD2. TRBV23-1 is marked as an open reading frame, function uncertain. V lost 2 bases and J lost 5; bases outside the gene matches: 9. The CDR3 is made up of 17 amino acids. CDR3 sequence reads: CASSQPISGGAQDTQYF. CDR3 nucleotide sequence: TGCGCCAGCAGTCAACCCATTAGCGGGGGGGCTCAAGATACGCAGTATTTT.

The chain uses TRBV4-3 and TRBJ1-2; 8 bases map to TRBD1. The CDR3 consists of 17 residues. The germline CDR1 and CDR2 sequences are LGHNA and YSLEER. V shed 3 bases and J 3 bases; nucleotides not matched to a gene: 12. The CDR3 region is CASSQFAVVQGDYGYTF. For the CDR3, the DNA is TGCGCCAGCAGCCAGTTCGCCGTAGTACAGGGGGACTATGGCTACACCTTC.

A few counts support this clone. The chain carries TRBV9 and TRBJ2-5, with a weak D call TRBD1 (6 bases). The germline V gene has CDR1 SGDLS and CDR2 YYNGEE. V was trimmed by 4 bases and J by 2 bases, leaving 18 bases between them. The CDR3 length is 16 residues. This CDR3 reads CASSKSAYREQETQYF. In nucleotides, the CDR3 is TGTGCCAGCAGCAAAAGCGCCTACAGGGAACAAGAGACCCAGTACTTC.

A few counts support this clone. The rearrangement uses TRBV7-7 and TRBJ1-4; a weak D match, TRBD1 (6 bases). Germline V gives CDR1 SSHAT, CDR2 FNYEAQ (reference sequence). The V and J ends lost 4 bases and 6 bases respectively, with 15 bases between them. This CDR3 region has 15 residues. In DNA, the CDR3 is TGTGCCAGCAGCTCAGCAGGGGTTCGGGATGAAAAACTGTTTTTT. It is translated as CASSSAGVRDEKLFF.

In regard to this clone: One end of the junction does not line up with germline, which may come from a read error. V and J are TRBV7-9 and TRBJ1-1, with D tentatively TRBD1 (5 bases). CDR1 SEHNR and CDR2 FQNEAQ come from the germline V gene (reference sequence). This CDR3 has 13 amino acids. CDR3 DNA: TGTTCCAGCAGCTTACAGGCGAACACTGAAGCTTTCTTT. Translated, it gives CSSSLQANTEAFF.

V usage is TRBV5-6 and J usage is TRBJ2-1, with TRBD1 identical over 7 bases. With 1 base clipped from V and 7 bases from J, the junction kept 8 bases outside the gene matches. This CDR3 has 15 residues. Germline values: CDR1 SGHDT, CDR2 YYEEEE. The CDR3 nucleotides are TGTGCCAGCAGCTTGTTCTTTGAGGGGGCGAATGAGCAGTTCTTC. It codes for CASSLFFEGANEQFF.

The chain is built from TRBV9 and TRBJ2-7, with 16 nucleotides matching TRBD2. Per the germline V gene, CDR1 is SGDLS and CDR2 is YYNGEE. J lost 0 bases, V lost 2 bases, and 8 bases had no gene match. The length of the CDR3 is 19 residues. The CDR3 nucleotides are TGTGCCAGCAGCGTGGGACCGGGACTAGCGGGGGGGGACTCCTACGAGCAGTACTTC. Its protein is CASSVGPGLAGGDSYEQYF. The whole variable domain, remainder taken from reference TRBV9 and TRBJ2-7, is DSGVTQTPKHLITATGQRVTLRCSPRSGDLSVYWYQQSLDQGLQFLIQYYNGEERAKGNILERFSAQQFPDLHSELNLSSLELGDSALYFCASSVGPGLAGGDSYEQYFGPGTRLTVT.

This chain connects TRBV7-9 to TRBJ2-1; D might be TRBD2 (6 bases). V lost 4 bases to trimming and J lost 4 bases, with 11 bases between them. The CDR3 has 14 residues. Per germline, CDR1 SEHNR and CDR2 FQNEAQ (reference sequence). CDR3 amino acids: CASSSSSAYNEQFF. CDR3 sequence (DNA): TGTGCCAGCAGCTCCTCTAGCGCTTACAATGAGCAGTTCTTC.

The CDR3 loop reads CASSQDPERITFF. The DNA of the CDR3 is TGCGCCAGCAGCCAAGACCCGGAGAGGATCACCTTCTTT. The rearrangement links TRBV4-1 to TRBJ1-1; no clear D gene. CDR1 and CDR2 from the germline V gene are MGHRA and YSYEKL. The V end lost 0 bases, the J end lost 14 bases, and 16 bases lay between the germline ends. The CDR3 totals 13 residues.

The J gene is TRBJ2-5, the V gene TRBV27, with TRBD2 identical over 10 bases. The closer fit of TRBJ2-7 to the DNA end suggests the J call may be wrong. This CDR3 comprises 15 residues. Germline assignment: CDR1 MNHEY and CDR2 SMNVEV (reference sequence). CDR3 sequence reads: CASAKTSGAAYEQYF. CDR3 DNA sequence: TGTGCCAGCGCCAAAACTAGCGGGGCCGCCTACGAGCAGTACTTC.

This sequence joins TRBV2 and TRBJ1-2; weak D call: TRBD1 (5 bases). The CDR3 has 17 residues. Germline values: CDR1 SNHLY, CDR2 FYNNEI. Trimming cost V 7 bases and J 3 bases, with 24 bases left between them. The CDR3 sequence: CASKSPKAAGSDYGYTF. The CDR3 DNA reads TGTGCCAGCAAAAGCCCTAAGGCGGCAGGGTCGGACTATGGCTACACCTTC.

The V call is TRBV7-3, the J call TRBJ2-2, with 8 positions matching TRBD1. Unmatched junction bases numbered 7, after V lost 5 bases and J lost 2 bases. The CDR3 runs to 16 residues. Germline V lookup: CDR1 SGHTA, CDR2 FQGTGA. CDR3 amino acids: CASSSPAGGNTGELFF. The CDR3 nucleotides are TGTGCCAGCAGCAGCCCTGCAGGGGGCAACACCGGGGAGCTGTTTTTT.

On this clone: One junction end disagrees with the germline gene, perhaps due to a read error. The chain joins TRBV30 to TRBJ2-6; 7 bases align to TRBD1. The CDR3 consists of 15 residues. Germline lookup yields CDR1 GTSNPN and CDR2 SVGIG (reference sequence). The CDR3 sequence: CAWSKGGGGANGLTF. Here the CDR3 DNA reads TGTGCCTGGAGCAAAGGGGGCGGTGGGGCCAACGGCCTGACTTTC.

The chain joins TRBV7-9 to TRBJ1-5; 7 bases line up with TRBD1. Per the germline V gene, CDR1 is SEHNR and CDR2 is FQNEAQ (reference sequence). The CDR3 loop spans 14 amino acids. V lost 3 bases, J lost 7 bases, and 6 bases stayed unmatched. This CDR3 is CASSLATGKQPQHF. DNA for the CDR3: TGTGCCAGCAGCTTGGCGACAGGGAAACAGCCCCAGCATTTT.